These 10 T cell receptor beta chains originate from one sample sequenced in a study of cytomegalovirus exposure and HLA in healthy donors. The PCR was carried out with 60 Vbeta primers and 13 Jbeta primers. The data were produced by immunoSEQ multiplex PCR, yet TCRdb's version contains in-frame clones alone and is incomplete. The repertoire includes 100,000 to 150,000 clones, over 65% of them detected once, and 11% sits in the top ten. Sequenced sample: PBMCs. These TCRs come from a man between 25 and 39 years old in good health and CMV-seropositive.

V and J are TRBV27 and TRBJ2-2; 7 bases agree with TRBD1. Germline V gene data show CDR1 as MNHEY and CDR2 as SMNVEV (reference sequence). V trimming: 6 bases; J trimming: 0 bases; junction bases outside the gene matches: 4. The CDR3 consists of 15 residues. In nucleotides, the CDR3 is TGTGCCAGCAGACCGGGACAGACGAACACCGGGGAGCTGTTTTTT. This gives the protein CASRPGQTNTGELFF.

The rearrangement links TRBV7-2 to TRBJ1-3; 7 bases fit TRBD1. Germline V lookup: CDR1 SGHTA, CDR2 FQGNSA. The CDR3 contains 16 residues. J gave up 2 bases and V 5 bases, and 9 bases lay outside the gene matches. CDR3 sequence (DNA): TGTGCCAGCAGCCGATCAACAGGGGAGGCTGGAAACACCATATATTTT. The encoded protein is CASSRSTGEAGNTIYF.

This clone was seen only a few times. V gene TRBV7-2 combines with J gene TRBJ2-7; 8 bases line up with TRBD1. There are 16 residues in the CDR3. Unmatched junction bases numbered 10, after V lost 1 base and J lost 5 bases. CDR1 is SGHTA, CDR2 FQGNSA, per germline. The CDR3 loop is CASSLGVRDRGDEQYF. The CDR3, as DNA: TGTGCCAGCAGCTTAGGGGTTCGTGACAGGGGCGACGAGCAGTACTTC. The whole variable domain, remainder taken from reference TRBV7-2 and TRBJ2-7, is GAGVSQSPSNKVTEKGKDVELRCDPISGHTALYWYRQSLGQGLEFLIYFQGNSAPDKSGLPSDRFSAERTGGSVSTLTIQRTQQEDSAVYLCASSLGVRDRGDEQYFGPGTRLTVT.

The count of this clone is one. The chain joins TRBV10-3 to TRBJ1-5; 9 nucleotides match TRBD1. This CDR3 comprises 18 residues. CDR1 is ENHRY and CDR2 is SYGVKD in the germline V gene. Trimming removed 3 bases from V and 2 bases from J; junction bases left unmatched: 11. The CDR3 reads CAISDPGQGIIRNQPQHF. The CDR3 DNA is TGTGCCATCAGTGATCCGGGACAGGGAATCATTCGCAATCAGCCCCAGCATTTT.

The V gene is TRBV11-1, the J gene TRBJ2-3; 12 nucleotides align to TRBD2. V dropped 5 bases and J dropped 4; count of bases not matched to a gene: 7. CDR1 is SGHAT and CDR2 is FQDESV in the germline V gene (reference sequence). There are 16 residues in the CDR3. CDR3 in DNA: TGTGCCAGCAGCGCCCGACTAGCGGGAGTCTCAGATACGCAGTATTTT. It encodes CASSARLAGVSDTQYF.

V is TRBV19 and J is TRBJ1-5; no firm D call. This CDR3 is built from 12 residues. Per germline, CDR1 LNHDA and CDR2 SQIVND (reference sequence). Trimming cost V 5 bases and J 2 bases, with 4 bases left between them. CDR3 bases: TGTGCCAGTAGTGGCCGCAATCAGCCCCAGCATTTT. It codes for CASSGRNQPQHF.

The chain links TRBV9 to TRBJ2-2; possibly TRBD2 for D (7 bases). V was cut by 0 bases and J by 3 bases, with 9 bases left in between. The CDR3 is made up of 15 amino acids. CDR1 is SGDLS and CDR2 is YYNGEE in the germline V gene. Here the CDR3 DNA reads TGTGCCAGCAGCGTAGGCGGGGGCTACACCGGGGAGCTGTTTTTT. Translation: CASSVGGGYTGELFF. Filled out from reference TRBV9 and TRBJ2-2, the complete variable domain reads DSGVTQTPKHLITATGQRVTLRCSPRSGDLSVYWYQQSLDQGLQFLIQYYNGEERAKGNILERFSAQQFPDLHSELNLSSLELGDSALYFCASSVGGGYTGELFFGEGSRLTVL.

The chain links TRBV19 to TRBJ2-2, with 10 bases identical to TRBD2. Germline CDR1 is LNHDA and CDR2 is SQIVND (reference sequence). The CDR3 is 16 amino acids. Trimming took 9 bases from V and 5 from J; bases not matched to a gene: 12. The CDR3 DNA follows: TGTGCCAGCACTGGGTCCAGCGGGAGGGGGACCGGGGAGCTGTTTTTT. Protein product: CASTGSSGRGTGELFF. The variable domain in full, completed from reference TRBV19 and TRBJ2-2, reads DGGITQSPKYLFRKEGQNVTLSCEQNLNHDAMYWYRQDPGQGLRLIYYSQIVNDFQKGDIAEGYSVSREKKESFPLTVTSAQKNPTAFYLCASTGSSGRGTGELFFGEGSRLTVL.

The V call is TRBV5-4, the J call TRBJ1-1; 7 bases align to TRBD1. V shed 0 bases, J shed 3 bases, and the junction held 8 bases outside the gene matches. Germline V gene lookup returns CDR1 SGHNT and CDR2 YYREEE (reference sequence). The CDR3 consists of 16 residues. CDR3 loop: CASSLELWQGDTEAFF. The CDR3 nucleotides read TGTGCCAGCAGCTTGGAGCTCTGGCAGGGGGACACTGAAGCTTTCTTT.

The chain joins TRBV7-2 to TRBJ2-1; no clear D. The CDR3 loop spans 13 amino acids. V lost 5 bases and J 12 bases, leaving 17 bases between the germline ends. Germline assignment: CDR1 SGHTA and CDR2 FQGNSA. The CDR3 reads CASSPRAPTGQFF. Here the CDR3 DNA reads TGTGCCAGCAGCCCCCGCGCCCCCACGGGGCAGTTCTTC.